The present TCR beta chain was sequenced within a study of response to subunit inactivated influenza vaccine. CDR3 length: 15 residues. CDR1 MNHEY and CDR2 SVGAGI come from the germline V gene. J lost 9 bases, V lost 0 bases, and 7 bases had no gene match. TCRdb re-derived calls from the RT-PCR reads in MiXCR, one entry per CDR3 protein. The profile covers 650,000 to 700,000 distinct CDR3 sequences, with approximately 14% appearing a single time and around 10% taken by the ten largest. This clonotype was seen a handful of times. The sequences come from PBMCs from blood, collected 12 days after vaccination. The chain is built from TRBV6-5 and TRBJ2-4; TRBD1 matches at 8 bases. This receptor was taken from a man aged 50-60 years who received an inactivated influenza vaccine. Here the CDR3 reads CASSYSRQGNIIQYF. Here the CDR3 DNA reads TGTGCCAGCAGTTACTCGAGACAGGGGAATATCATTCAGTACTTC.